This T cell receptor beta chain was sequenced in a study of T cell changes during pregnancy in multiple sclerosis. Germline V gives CDR1 MRHNA, CDR2 SNTAGT. The ends lost 6 bases at V and 6 bases at J; junction bases unmatched: 10. CDR3 length: 14 residues. Data came from immunoSEQ multiplex PCR; TCRdb stores just in-frame clones and leaves some out. The sample has around 60,000 clones, 93% seen once. The specimen comprised peripheral blood, sampled after pregnancy. This receptor was obtained from a female donor with multiple sclerosis, enrolled in a pregnancy study. This chain uses TRBV6-4 with TRBJ1-1; TRBD1 agrees at 7 bases. CDR3 nucleotides: TGTGCCAGCAGAAGACAGGGACACACTTCTGAAGCTTTCTTT. Residues: CASRRQGHTSEAFF.